This T cell receptor beta chain was obtained from a study of blood T cell repertoires in COVID-19. Study overall: Material from acute and convalescent COVID-19 was sourced from the United States, Italy and Spain. Sources were T cells, B-cell-depleted T cells, or PBMCs; the material itself was cDNA or gDNA.

The authors' processing: Estimates of nucleated cell counts were drawn from the amplification of reference gene primers. The data were produced by immunoSEQ multiplex PCR, yet TCRdb's version contains in-frame clones alone and is incomplete. The DNA gave D and trimming, while V, J and clone size come from that table. This table holds tens of thousands of clones, about 74% found once. CDR1 is GTSNPN, CDR2 SVGIG, per germline (reference sequence). This CDR3 spans 14 amino acids. Trimming removed 1 base at V and 5 bases at J, with 14 bases between. Sequencing was done on a sample of peripheral blood. The genes are TRBV30 and TRBJ1-2; D possibly corresponds to TRBD1 (5 bases). This receptor was obtained from a human donor in a cohort sampled during active COVID-19. Here the CDR3 reads CAWSGRGGIYGYTF. In nucleotides, the CDR3 is TGTGCCTGGAGTGGAAGGGGCGGCATATATGGCTACACCTTC. The full variable domain, completed using reference TRBV30 and TRBJ1-2, is SQTIHQWPATLVQPVGSPLSLECTVEGTSNPNLYWYRQAAGRGLQLLFYSVGIGQISSEVPQNLSASRPQDRQFILSSKKLLLSDSGFYLCAWSGRGGIYGYTFGSGTRLTVV.